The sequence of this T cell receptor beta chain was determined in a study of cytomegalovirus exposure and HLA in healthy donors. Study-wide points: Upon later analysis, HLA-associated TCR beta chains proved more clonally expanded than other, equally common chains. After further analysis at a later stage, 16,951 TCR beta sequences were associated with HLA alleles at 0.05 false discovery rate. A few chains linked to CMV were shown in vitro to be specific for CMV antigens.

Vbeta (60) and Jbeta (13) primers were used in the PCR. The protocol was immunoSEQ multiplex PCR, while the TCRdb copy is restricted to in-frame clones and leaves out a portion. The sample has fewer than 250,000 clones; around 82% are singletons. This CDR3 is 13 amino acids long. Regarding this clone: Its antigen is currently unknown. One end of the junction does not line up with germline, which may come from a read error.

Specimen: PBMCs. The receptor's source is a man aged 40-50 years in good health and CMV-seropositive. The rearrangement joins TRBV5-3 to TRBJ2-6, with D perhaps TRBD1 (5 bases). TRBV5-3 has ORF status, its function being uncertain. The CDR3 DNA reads TGTGCCAGCCGAACCTCTGGGGCCAACGGCCTGACTTTC. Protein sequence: CASRTSGANGLTF.